The 26 T cell receptor beta chains below were found in one sample sequenced in a study of post-analysis software for immune sequencing data. Broader study findings: Five or six TRBV segments were significantly more frequent in patients than in controls. TRBV5-6, TRBV5-1 and TRBV20-1 were among these segments.

Antigens for these TCRs are unknown. Unique molecular identifiers were present in the TCR beta cDNA libraries. Via MiXCR, TCRdb re-called the PCR reads, giving one row per CDR3 protein. Here the sample spans a few hundred thousand distinct CDR3 sequences, roughly 35% being singletons. The sample comprised blood. These receptors originate from a girl aged 5-17 years with multiple sclerosis.

The table lists this clonotype with a few counts. The DNA of the CDR3 is TGTGCCAGCAGTTTCGGGGACGGATCATACAATGAGCAGTTCTTC. It yields the protein CASSFGDGSYNEQFF. This sequence joins TRBV27 and TRBJ2-1; D is tentatively TRBD1 or TRBD2 (5 bases each). Germline V CDR1 and CDR2: MNHEY, SMNVEV (reference sequence). V was clipped by 3 bases and J by 4 bases, with 13 bases between them. This CDR3 comprises 15 residues.

V and J are TRBV7-2 and TRBJ2-5; no definite D call. This CDR3 has 13 residues. With 6 bases removed from V and 0 bases from J, the gap between germline ends came to 8 bases. Germline V lookup: CDR1 SGHTA, CDR2 FQGNSA. The CDR3 reads CASSKTNQETQYF. For the CDR3, the DNA is TGTGCCAGCAGTAAGACCAACCAAGAGACCCAGTACTTC. The variable domain in full, with the rest retrieved from reference TRBV7-2 and TRBJ2-5, is GAGVSQSPSNKVTEKGKDVELRCDPISGHTALYWYRQSLGQGLEFLIYFQGNSAPDKSGLPSDRFSAERTGGSVSTLTIQRTQQEDSAVYLCASSKTNQETQYFGPGTRLLVL.

V gene TRBV12-3 or TRBV12-4 combines with J gene TRBJ1-1; D unresolved. The CDR3 is 13 amino acids. The V and J ends lost 3 bases and 1 base respectively, with 6 bases between them. The CDR3 DNA is TGTGCCAGCAGTTTTCAACCGAACACTGAAGCTTTCTTT. This gives the protein CASSFQPNTEAFF.

This clonotype was seen more than once but under ten times. This chain uses TRBV12-3 or TRBV12-4 with TRBJ2-1; TRBD1 matches 12 bases. J gave up 9 bases and V 4 bases, and 4 bases lay outside the gene matches. The CDR3 length is 14 residues. The CDR3 DNA reads as TGTGCCAGCAGTTCGGGACAGGGGGCGGTTGAGCAGTTCTTC. This encodes CASSSGQGAVEQFF.

The chain combines TRBV3-1 with TRBJ2-7, with 15 bases lining up with TRBD2. The CDR3 totals 17 residues. With V trimmed by 4 bases and J by 4 bases, 8 bases remained unmatched. Germline values: CDR1 LGHDT, CDR2 YNNKEL (reference sequence). CDR3 sequence reads: CASSPPQGTSGGYEQYF. DNA for the CDR3: TGTGCCAGCAGCCCGCCCCAAGGGACTAGCGGGGGGTACGAGCAGTACTTC.

V gene TRBV11-1 combines with J gene TRBJ2-1, with TRBD1 identical over 7 bases. This CDR3 spans 16 amino acids. Germline CDR1 SGHAT, CDR2 FQDESV (reference sequence). Trimming removed 2 bases from V and 2 bases from J; junction bases left unmatched: 6. The CDR3 DNA reads as TGTGCCAGCAGCTTAAGGACAGGCGGCACCTACAATGAGCAGTTCTTC. The encoded protein is CASSLRTGGTYNEQFF.

Details on this clonotype: A much more abundant neighbour one base away suggests this may be a read error. CDR3 sequence reads: CASKLADTNTEAFF. In DNA form, the CDR3 reads TGTGCCAGCAAATTAGCCGATACGAACACTGAAGCTTTCTTT. The chain uses TRBV12-3 or TRBV12-4 and TRBJ1-1; the D is unclear. There are 14 residues in the CDR3. Trimming stripped 7 bases from V and 1 base from J, with 13 bases between.

This clonotype turned up a few times. In DNA, the CDR3 is TGTGCCAGCAGTGAAGCCGGGACTAGCGGTATTAATGAGCAGTTCTTC. Residues: CASSEAGTSGINEQFF. The rearrangement links TRBV6-4 to TRBJ2-1; 11 bases align to TRBD2. The CDR3 contains 16 residues. J gave up 7 bases and V 3 bases, and 8 bases lay outside the gene matches. CDR1 is MRHNA and CDR2 is SNTAGT in the germline V gene.

There are a few counts of this clonotype. The CDR3 sequence: CSARDKNKGFGETQYF. CDR3 DNA sequence: TGCAGTGCTAGAGATAAGAACAAGGGATTCGGAGAGACCCAGTACTTC. The J gene is TRBJ2-5, the V gene TRBV20-1, with unresolved D. Germline loops: CDR1 DFQATT, CDR2 SNEGSKA (reference sequence). The CDR3 loop spans 16 amino acids. V was cut by 0 bases and J by 4 bases, with 18 bases left in between.

V is TRBV2 and J is TRBJ2-1; no reliable D call. V shed 5 bases and J shed 9 bases, with 8 bases lying between them. Germline V gene data show CDR1 as SNHLY and CDR2 as FYNNEI. CDR3 length: 11 residues. The CDR3 spells CASSPSFEQFF. Here the CDR3 DNA reads TGTGCCAGCAGTCCCTCTTTTGAGCAGTTCTTC.

This clonotype was detected only a few times. The chain recombines TRBV9 with TRBJ2-5; 13 positions match TRBD2. Trimming cost V 3 bases and J 7 bases; bases outside gene matches: 15. Germline CDR1 is SGDLS and CDR2 is YYNGEE. The length of the CDR3 is 18 residues. For the CDR3, the DNA is TGTGCCAGCAGCGAAAGGACTAGCGGGGGCCACAGGGCGGCGACCCAGTACTTC. It encodes CASSERTSGGHRAATQYF.

The V gene is TRBV6-5, the J gene TRBJ1-6, with D maybe TRBD1 (6 bases). The germline gives CDR1 MNHEY, CDR2 SVGAGI. Trimming pared 9 bases from V and 7 bases from J, leaving 22 bases between. The CDR3 length is 16 residues. The CDR3 spells CARLNRRGKTNSPLHF. The CDR3 coding sequence is TGTGCCAGGTTAAATCGCAGGGGAAAAACGAATTCACCCCTCCACTTT.

This clonotype was recorded a few times. The gene calls are TRBV15 and TRBJ1-1, with no clear D. The CDR3 is 13 amino acids. Germline values: CDR1 LNHNV, CDR2 YYDKDF (reference sequence). Trimming took off 4 bases at V and 1 base at J, with 7 bases between the two ends. CDR3 amino acids: CATSTRGNTEAFF. CDR3 nucleotides: TGTGCCACCAGCACGAGAGGGAACACTGAAGCTTTCTTT. Complete variable domain (other parts from reference TRBV15 and TRBJ1-1): DAMVIQNPRYQVTQFGKPVTLSCSQTLNHNVMYWYQQKSSQAPKLLFHYYDKDFNNEADTPDNFQSRRPNTSFCFLDIRSPGLGDTAMYLCATSTRGNTEAFFGQGTRLTVV.

The chain joins TRBV6-4 to TRBJ2-7; TRBD1 matches 8 bases. The CDR3 covers 14 residues. The germline CDR1 and CDR2 sequences are MRHNA and SNTAGT. Trimming cost V 6 bases and J 5 bases; bases outside gene matches: 9. The CDR3 spells CASRRRTGINEQYF. The CDR3 bases are TGTGCCAGCAGACGAAGGACAGGGATCAACGAGCAGTACTTC.

V is TRBV12-5 and J is TRBJ2-1; D perhaps matches TRBD2 (7 bases). Per germline, CDR1 LGHNT and CDR2 FRNRAP. This CDR3 contains 15 residues. V lost 4 bases to trimming and J lost 10 bases, with 20 bases between them. The DNA for the CDR3 is TGTGCTAGTGGTTCCCCTCCGGGGGGCGTACCGGAGCAGTTCTTC. It is translated as CASGSPPGGVPEQFF.

This clonotype has just a few counts. The CDR3 nucleotides read TGTGCCAGCGCTAGCGGGGGACCTGATACGCAGTATTTT. This sequence encodes CASASGGPDTQYF. V usage is TRBV3-1 and J usage is TRBJ2-3; 10 nucleotides line up with TRBD2. The CDR3 extends over 13 amino acids. Trimming at V came to 8 bases and at J to 6 bases, leaving 5 bases not matched to a gene. In germline, CDR1 is LGHDT, CDR2 YNNKEL (reference sequence).

The chain uses TRBV4-3 and TRBJ1-5; D ambiguous. In germline, CDR1 is LGHNA, CDR2 YSLEER. The CDR3 extends over 13 amino acids. V lost 4 bases and J lost 5, with 9 bases in between. CDR3 nucleotide sequence: TGCGCCAGCAGCCCCTCGAGGGATCAGCCCCAGCATTTT. Its translation is CASSPSRDQPQHF.

V is TRBV7-9 and J is TRBJ2-1, with D possibly called TRBD1 or TRBD2 (5 bases each). TRBJ2-7 matches the DNA end more closely, so the J call is doubtful. The CDR3 extends over 16 amino acids. Germline CDR1 SEHNR, CDR2 FQNEAQ (reference sequence). The CDR3 protein is CASSLRPRDHYNEQYF. CDR3 in DNA: TGTGCCAGCAGCCTCCGCCCGAGGGACCATTACAATGAGCAGTACTTC.

This clonotype appeared a few times. The chain joins TRBV4-3 to TRBJ2-3; 7 nucleotides align to TRBD2. Germline V gene data show CDR1 as LGHNA and CDR2 as YSLEER. V was clipped by 4 bases and J by 0 bases; unmatched bases: 7. CDR3 size: 16 residues. The CDR3 DNA sequence: TGCGCCAGCAGCCCAAGGGCCGGGGGGAGCACAGATACGCAGTATTTT. Translated, it gives CASSPRAGGSTDTQYF.

The chain has TRBV4-2 and TRBJ2-6; tentatively, D is TRBD2 (7 bases). Germline CDR1 and CDR2: LGHNA and YNFKEQ. Trimming removed 0 bases from V and 0 bases from J, with 15 bases in between. This CDR3 has 19 amino acids. The DNA of the CDR3 is TGTGCCAGCAGCCAAGAGGGTGGCGGGGGCCCCTCTGGGGCCAACGTCCTGACTTTC. Amino acids: CASSQEGGGGPSGANVLTF.

This chain connects TRBV5-1 to TRBJ2-1, with a tentative D call TRBD1 (6 bases). The CDR3 length is 16 residues. Trimming removed 3 bases from V and 1 base from J, with 14 bases in between. CDR1 SGHRS and CDR2 YFSETQ come from the germline V gene. CDR3 in amino acids: CASSSRDQGSYNEQFF. The CDR3 DNA follows: TGCGCCAGCAGCTCACGGGACCAGGGGTCCTACAATGAGCAGTTCTTC.

The genes are TRBV11-2 and TRBJ2-7, with 11 bases lining up with TRBD2. CDR3 length equals 16 residues. Germline V gene data show CDR1 as SGHAT and CDR2 as FQNNGV. The junction had 10 bases not matched to a gene; V was cut back by 4 bases and J by 5 bases. This CDR3 reads CASSSFVAGGPDEQYF. The CDR3 DNA sequence: TGTGCCAGCAGCTCTTTTGTAGCGGGGGGGCCTGACGAGCAGTACTTC. Full variable domain (outside the CDR3, taken from reference TRBV11-2 and TRBJ2-7): EAGVAQSPRYKIIEKRQSVAFWCNPISGHATLYWYQQILGQGPKLLIQFQNNGVVDDSQLPKDRFSAERLKGVDSTLKIQPAKLEDSAVYLCASSSFVAGGPDEQYFGPGTRLTVT.

The rearrangement uses TRBV29-1 and TRBJ2-3; D may be TRBD1 (5 bases). The CDR3 contains 15 residues. Germline loops: CDR1 SQVTM, CDR2 ANQGSEA. Trimming stripped 5 bases from V and 3 bases from J, with 18 bases between. The CDR3 region has the DNA TGCAGCGTTCTCCCAGCCCTAGGGGTGACAGATACGCAGTATTTT. It yields the protein CSVLPALGVTDTQYF.

The chain links TRBV20-1 to TRBJ2-7, with 7 bases identical to TRBD1. The CDR3 is 14 residues long. Germline CDR1 DFQATT, CDR2 SNEGSKA (reference sequence). V lost 3 bases and J lost 2; bases outside the gene matches: 7. CDR3 DNA: TGCAGTGCTAGCACACCAGGGGGAACCTACGAGCAGTACTTC. It yields the protein CSASTPGGTYEQYF.

Note on this clonotype: Its ends do not fully match the called genes, so a read error is possible. The chain carries TRBV7-7 and TRBJ2-7; D not certain. This CDR3 contains 13 residues. The germline V gene encodes CDR1 SSHAT and CDR2 FNYEAQ (reference sequence). CDR3 in amino acids: CASSSGPSREQYF. The CDR3 DNA follows: TGTGCTAGCAGCTCCGGACCCTCACGGGAGCAGTACTTC.

This chain joins TRBV7-9 and TRBJ2-1; no definite D call. Per germline, CDR1 SEHNR and CDR2 FQNEAQ (reference sequence). There are 11 residues in the CDR3. V was trimmed by 3 bases and J by 8 bases, leaving 5 bases between them. Written as DNA, the CDR3 is TGTGCCAGCAGCTTGTCCTATGAGCAGTTCTTC. The encoded protein is CASSLSYEQFF.